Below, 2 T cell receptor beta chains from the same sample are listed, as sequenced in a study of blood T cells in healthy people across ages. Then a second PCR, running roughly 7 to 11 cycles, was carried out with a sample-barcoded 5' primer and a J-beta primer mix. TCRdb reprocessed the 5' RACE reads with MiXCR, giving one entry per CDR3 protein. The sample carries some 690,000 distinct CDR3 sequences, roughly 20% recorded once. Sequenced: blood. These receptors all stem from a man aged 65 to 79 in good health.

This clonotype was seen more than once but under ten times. CDR3 sequence: CASSLGPGGDYNEQFF. The CDR3 DNA reads TGCGCCAGCAGCTTGGGACCTGGGGGAGACTACAATGAGCAGTTCTTC. V gene TRBV5-1 combines with J gene TRBJ2-1; D might be TRBD1 or TRBD2, each matching 5 bases. Trimming pared 0 bases from V and 3 bases from J, leaving 13 bases between. CDR3 length equals 16 residues. CDR1 SGHRS and CDR2 YFSETQ come from the germline V gene. Supplemented by reference TRBV5-1 and TRBJ2-1, the full variable domain reads KAGVTQTPRYLIKTRGQQVTLSCSPISGHRSVSWYQQTPGQGLQFLFEYFSETQRNKGNFPGRFSGRQFSNSRSEMNVSTLELGDSALYLCASSLGPGGDYNEQFFGPGTRLTVL.

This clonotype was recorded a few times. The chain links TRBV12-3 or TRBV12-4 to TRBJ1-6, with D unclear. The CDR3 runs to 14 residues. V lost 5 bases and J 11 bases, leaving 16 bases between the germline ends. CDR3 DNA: TGTGCCAGCAGTCCCGGGTACCAAGGGACACCCCTCCACTTT. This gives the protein CASSPGYQGTPLHF.